The 10 T cell receptor beta chains presented below share a single source sample, sequenced in a study of blood T cell repertoires in COVID-19. Produced via immunoSEQ multiplex PCR; TCRdb's table is partial and in-frame only. The sample records nearly 300,000 clones, approximately 88% being singletons. The sequenced material came from peripheral blood. These TCRs come from a human donor with COVID-19, enrolled during active disease. The donor label of this sample is uncertain.

The sample holds one count of this clone. The gene calls are TRBV18 and TRBJ1-1; TRBD1 agrees at 7 bases. CDR3 length: 13 residues. V lost 3 bases and J lost 7; bases outside the gene matches: 5. Germline-derived CDR1 and CDR2 are KGHSH and LQKENI. This CDR3 reads CASSPDRQGEAFF. In DNA form, the CDR3 reads TGTGCCAGCTCACCGGACAGACAGGGTGAAGCTTTCTTT. Looking up the rest from reference TRBV18 and TRBJ1-1 gives the full variable domain: NAGVMQNPRHLVRRRGQEARLRCSPMKGHSHVYWYRQLPEEGLKFMVYLQKENIIDESGMPKERFSAEFPKEGPSILRIQQVVRGDSAAYFCASSPDRQGEAFFGQGTRLTVV.

In the case of this clone: Other DNA sequences within the sample encode an identical CDR3. The chain is built from TRBV14 and TRBJ2-1; D is unclear. CDR3 size: 12 residues. Germline V gives CDR1 SGHDN, CDR2 FVKESK. V was cut by 4 bases and J by 2 bases, with 3 bases left in between. In DNA form, the CDR3 reads TGTGCCAGCAGCCTAACCTACAATGAGCAGTTCTTC. Translating it yields CASSLTYNEQFF.

The J gene is TRBJ2-3, the V gene TRBV5-1; 8 bases align to TRBD1. This CDR3 has 15 residues. The ends lost 6 bases at V and 1 base at J; junction bases unmatched: 7. Germline V CDR1 and CDR2: SGHRS, YFSETQ. CDR3 sequence: CASNTQGAGTDTQYF. In DNA form, the CDR3 reads TGCGCCAGCAATACCCAGGGGGCAGGCACAGATACGCAGTATTTT. The whole variable domain, remainder taken from reference TRBV5-1 and TRBJ2-3, is KAGVTQTPRYLIKTRGQQVTLSCSPISGHRSVSWYQQTPGQGLQFLFEYFSETQRNKGNFPGRFSGRQFSNSRSEMNVSTLELGDSALYLCASNTQGAGTDTQYFGPGTRLTVL.

The V gene is TRBV7-9, the J gene TRBJ1-2; possible D gene TRBD1, 5 bases. The germline V and J ends were trimmed by 1 base and 0 bases, with 15 bases remaining between them. Germline V CDR1 and CDR2: SEHNR, FQNEAQ (reference sequence). This CDR3 has 17 amino acids. The CDR3, as DNA: TGTGCCAGCAGCTTAGGGGGCGGCGGCCGGCCTAACTATGGCTACACCTTC. This sequence encodes CASSLGGGGRPNYGYTF.

This chain uses TRBV9 with TRBJ1-1; TRBD1 agrees at 8 bases. Germline loops: CDR1 SGDLS, CDR2 YYNGEE. The CDR3 extends over 13 amino acids. V dropped 2 bases and J dropped 4; count of bases not matched to a gene: 1. CDR3 DNA: TGTGCCAGCAGCGTCCAGGGGGCCACTGAAGCTTTCTTT. This gives the protein CASSVQGATEAFF.

This rearrangement joins TRBV10-3 to TRBJ2-3; 15 bases are a match to TRBD2. The V and J ends lost 10 bases and 3 bases, in that order; junction bases with no gene match: 11. Looked up from germline, CDR1 is ENHRY and CDR2 is SYGVKD. This CDR3 has 17 residues. The CDR3 bases are TGTGCCACCAAGGGACTAGCGGGAGGACAGAGGACAGATACGCAGTATTTT. Translated, it gives CATKGLAGGQRTDTQYF.

The chain is built from TRBV6-5 and TRBJ2-5, with D perhaps matching TRBD2 (7 bases). Germline V CDR1 and CDR2: MNHEY, SVGAGI. Trimming removed 2 bases at V and 2 bases at J, with 15 bases between. CDR3 length: 16 residues. This chain's CDR3 is CASSYALGGTQETQYF. The CDR3 DNA follows: TGTGCCAGCAGTTACGCGCTCGGGGGGACACAAGAGACCCAGTACTTC.

This clone was seen a few times. CDR3: CASSSPLAGADEQFF. Written as DNA, the CDR3 is TGTGCCAGCAGTTCCCCCCTAGCGGGGGCGGATGAGCAGTTCTTC. J is TRBJ2-1 and V is TRBV27, with 10 bases fitting TRBD2. Germline V gene sequence: CDR1 MNHEY, CDR2 SMNVEV (reference sequence). CDR3 length: 15 residues. The junction had 8 bases not matched to a gene; V was cut back by 4 bases and J by 8 bases.

This clone appeared a single time. The CDR3 bases are TGTGCCAGCAGCGTAGAAACTAGCGGGAGGCTGCTAGATACGCAGTATTTT. It specifies CASSVETSGRLLDTQYF. This sequence joins TRBV9 and TRBJ2-3; 12 bases align to TRBD2. CDR1 SGDLS and CDR2 YYNGEE come from the germline V gene. V shed 0 bases and J 5 bases; nucleotides not matched to a gene: 7. This CDR3 comprises 17 residues.

The rearrangement uses TRBV7-3 and TRBJ2-2; unclear D gene. V was cut by 1 base and J by 3 bases, with 9 bases left in between. Germline CDR1 is SGHTA and CDR2 is FQGTGA. The CDR3 totals 15 residues. The CDR3 here is CASSLSTTYTGELFF. CDR3 DNA: TGTGCCAGCAGCTTAAGTACTACCTACACCGGGGAGCTGTTTTTT.